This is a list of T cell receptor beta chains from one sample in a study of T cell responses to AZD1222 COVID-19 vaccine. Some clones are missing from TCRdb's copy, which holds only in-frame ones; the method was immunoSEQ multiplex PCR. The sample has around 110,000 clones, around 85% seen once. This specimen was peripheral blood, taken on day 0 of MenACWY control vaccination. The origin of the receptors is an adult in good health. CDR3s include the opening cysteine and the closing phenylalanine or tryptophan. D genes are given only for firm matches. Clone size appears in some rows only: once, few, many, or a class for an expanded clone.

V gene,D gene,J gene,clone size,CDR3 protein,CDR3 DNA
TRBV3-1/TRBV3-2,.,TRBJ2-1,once,CASSPAEQFF,TGTGCCAGCAGCCCAGCTGAGCAGTTCTTC
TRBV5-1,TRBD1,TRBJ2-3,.,CASSLSEGATSTDTQYF,TGCGCCAGCAGCTTGTCCGAGGGGGCGACTAGCACAGATACGCAGTATTTT
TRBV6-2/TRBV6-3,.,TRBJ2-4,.,CASSSYPPSEPKNIQYF,TGTGCCAGCAGTTCCTACCCCCCTAGCGAACCCAAAAACATTCAGTACTTC
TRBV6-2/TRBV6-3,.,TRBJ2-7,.,CASSYAPVQTPWEQYF,TGTGCCAGCAGTTACGCCCCGGTACAGACTCCTTGGGAGCAGTACTTC
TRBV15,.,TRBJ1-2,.,CATSDSLLLGDYGYTF,TGTGCCACCAGCGACTCGCTCTTACTCGGAGACTATGGCTACACCTTC
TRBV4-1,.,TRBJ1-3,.,CASSQAPVRGQNTIYF,TGCGCCAGCAGCCAAGCTCCAGTCCGGGGACAAAACACCATATATTTT
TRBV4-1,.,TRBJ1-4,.,CASSQPRGEINEKLFF,TGCGCCAGCAGCCAACCTCGGGGGGAAATTAATGAAAAACTGTTTTTT
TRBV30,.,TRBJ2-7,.,CAWSGDTIYEQYF,TGTGCCTGGAGTGGGGACACAATTTACGAGCAGTACTTC
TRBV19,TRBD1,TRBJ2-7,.,CASSPAPGTGGVYEQYF,TGTGCCAGTAGTCCAGCCCCCGGGACAGGGGGCGTCTACGAGCAGTACTTC
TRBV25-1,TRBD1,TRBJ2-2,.,CASSEDRGWTGELFF,TGTGCCAGCAGTGAAGACAGGGGATGGACCGGGGAGCTGTTTTTT
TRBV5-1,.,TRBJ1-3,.,CASSPFRASSGNTIYF,TGCGCCAGCAGCCCATTCAGGGCCTCCTCTGGAAACACCATATATTTT
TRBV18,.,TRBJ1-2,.,CASSPGTGELYGYTF,TGTGCCAGCTCACCGGGGACTGGGGAACTCTATGGCTACACCTTC
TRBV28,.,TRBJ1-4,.,CASSTTGPTNEKLFF,TGTGCCAGCAGTACTACAGGACCAACTAATGAAAAACTGTTTTTT
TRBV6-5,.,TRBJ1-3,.,CASSYQGAGNTIYF,TGTGCCAGCAGTTACCAGGGAGCTGGAAACACCATATATTTT
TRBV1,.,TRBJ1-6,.,CTSSQKRPLHF,TGCACCAGCAGCCAAAAGAGACCCCTCCACTTT
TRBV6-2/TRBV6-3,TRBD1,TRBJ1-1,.,CASSSAGGPIGPPEAFF,TGTGCCAGCAGTTCGGCAGGGGGCCCCATAGGCCCACCTGAAGCTTTCTTT
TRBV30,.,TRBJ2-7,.,CAWKRAYEQYF,TGTGCCTGGAAAAGGGCCTACGAGCAGTACTTC
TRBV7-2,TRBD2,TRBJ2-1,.,CASSSSPAGGGNEQFF,TGTGCCAGCAGCTCTAGCCCCGCGGGGGGGGGCAATGAGCAGTTCTTC
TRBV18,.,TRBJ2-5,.,CASSPRQREGETQYF,TGTGCCAGCTCACCACGTCAACGGGAAGGAGAGACCCAGTACTTC
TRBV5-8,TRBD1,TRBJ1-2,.,CASTLDRGRGYTF,TGTGCCAGCACCCTTGACAGGGGCCGCGGCTACACCTTC
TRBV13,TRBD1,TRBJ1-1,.,CASTTSGQGIQNTEAFF,TGTGCCAGCACCACCAGCGGACAGGGGATCCAGAACACTGAAGCTTTCTTT
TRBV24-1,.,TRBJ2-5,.,CATMDSRGGETQYF,TGTGCCACTATGGACAGTAGGGGCGGGGAGACCCAGTACTTC
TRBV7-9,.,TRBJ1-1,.,CASSLGGWGTEAFF,TGTGCCAGCAGCTTAGGGGGATGGGGCACTGAAGCTTTCTTT
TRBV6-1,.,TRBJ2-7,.,CASSEHRRGPSYEQYF,TGTGCCAGCAGTGAACATCGGCGGGGGCCATCCTACGAGCAGTACTTC
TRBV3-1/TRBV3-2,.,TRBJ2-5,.,CASSLGPSRVSGETQYF,TGTGCCAGCAGCCTAGGGCCCAGCCGGGTCTCGGGGGAGACCCAGTACTTC
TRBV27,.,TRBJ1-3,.,CASSLRGSGNTIYF,TGTGCCAGCAGTCTCAGGGGCTCTGGAAACACCATATATTTT
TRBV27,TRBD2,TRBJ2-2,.,CASKLAGANTGELFF,TGTGCCAGTAAACTAGCGGGGGCCAACACCGGGGAGCTGTTTTTT
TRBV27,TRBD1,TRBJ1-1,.,CASSFVSRGPLEAFF,TGTGCCAGCAGTTTTGTATCCAGGGGGCCCCTTGAAGCTTTCTTT
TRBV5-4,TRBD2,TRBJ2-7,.,CASSLASGGSYEQYF,TGTGCCAGCAGCTTGGCCAGCGGGGGCTCCTACGAGCAGTACTTC
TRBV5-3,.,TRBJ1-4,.,CARSWRYRGLEEKLFF,TGTGCCAGAAGCTGGAGGTATCGGGGGCTAGAGGAAAAACTGTTTTTT
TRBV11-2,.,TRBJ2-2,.,CASSLEPGLVSGELFF,TGTGCCAGCAGCTTAGAGCCAGGGCTGGTGTCCGGGGAGCTGTTTTTT
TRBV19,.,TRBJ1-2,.,CASRREGPLYGYTF,TGTGCCAGTAGGAGGGAGGGACCCCTATATGGCTACACCTTC
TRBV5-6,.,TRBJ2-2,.,CASSLAGGSAGELFF,TGTGCCAGCAGCTTGGCCGGGGGCTCGGCTGGGGAGCTGTTTTTT
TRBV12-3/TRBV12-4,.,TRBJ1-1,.,CASSLGTPEAFF,TGTGCCAGCAGTTTGGGGACCCCTGAAGCTTTCTTT
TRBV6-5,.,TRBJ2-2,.,CASSKQGANTGELFF,TGTGCCAGCAGCAAACAGGGCGCGAACACCGGGGAGCTGTTTTTT
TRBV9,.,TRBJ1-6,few,CASSSSGTVSYNSPLHF,TGTGCCAGCAGCTCCTCGGGGACTGTCTCCTATAATTCACCCCTCCACTTT
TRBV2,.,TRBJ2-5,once,CASKEEGPETQYF,TGTGCCAGCAAGGAGGAGGGCCCAGAGACCCAGTACTTC
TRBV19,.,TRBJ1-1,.,CASTSRVGARRTEAFF,TGTGCCAGTACCTCCCGGGTGGGAGCGAGGAGAACTGAAGCTTTCTTT
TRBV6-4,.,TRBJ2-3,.,CASSGTYGADTQYF,TGTGCCAGCAGTGGGACCTATGGCGCAGATACGCAGTATTTT
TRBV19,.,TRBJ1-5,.,CASSIGRGQPQHF,TGTGCCAGTAGTATCGGCAGGGGTCAGCCCCAGCATTTT
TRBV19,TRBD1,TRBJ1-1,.,CASSIGGQGMNTEAFF,TGTGCCAGTAGTATCGGGGGACAGGGGATGAACACTGAAGCTTTCTTT
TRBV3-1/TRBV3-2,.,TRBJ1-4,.,CASSQVRGARGEKLFF,TGTGCCAGCAGCCAAGTGAGGGGGGCGAGGGGAGAAAAACTGTTTTTT
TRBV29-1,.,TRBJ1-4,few,CSAGGGREKLFF,TGCAGCGCGGGGGGCGGTAGGGAAAAACTGTTTTTT
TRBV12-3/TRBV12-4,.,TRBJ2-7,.,CASSLGLPYEQYF,TGTGCCAGCAGTTTGGGACTCCCCTACGAGCAGTACTTC
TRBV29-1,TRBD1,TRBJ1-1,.,CSARQGFNTEAFF,TGCAGCGCCAGACAGGGCTTTAACACTGAAGCTTTCTTT
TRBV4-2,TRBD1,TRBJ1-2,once,CASSHDPGQGLLGYTF,TGTGCCAGCAGCCATGATCCGGGACAGGGATTATTAGGCTACACCTTC
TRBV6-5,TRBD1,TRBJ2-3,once,CARRQGLTDTQYF,TGTGCCAGAAGACAGGGGCTCACAGATACGCAGTATTTT
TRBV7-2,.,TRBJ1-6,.,CASSSSGRNSPLHF,TGTGCCAGCAGCTCCTCAGGGCGTAATTCACCCCTCCACTTT
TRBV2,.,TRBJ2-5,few,CASTVQETQYF,TGTGCCAGCACCGTTCAAGAGACCCAGTACTTC
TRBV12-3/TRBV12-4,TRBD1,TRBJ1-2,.,CASSGRGRWGYTF,TGTGCCAGCAGTGGCAGGGGGCGGTGGGGCTACACCTTC
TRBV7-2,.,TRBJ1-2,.,CASSLGWGALNGYTF,TGTGCCAGCAGCTTAGGGTGGGGGGCGCTTAATGGCTACACCTTC
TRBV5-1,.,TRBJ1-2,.,CARRTHPIGGYTF,TGCGCCAGAAGGACTCACCCAATCGGGGGCTACACCTTC
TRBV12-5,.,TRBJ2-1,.,CASGLGGFNEQFF,TGTGCTAGTGGTTTGGGAGGTTTCAATGAGCAGTTCTTC
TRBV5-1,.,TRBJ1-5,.,CASSLAPGGNQPQHF,TGCGCCAGCAGCTTGGCCCCGGGGGGCAATCAGCCCCAGCATTTT
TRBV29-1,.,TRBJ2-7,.,CSVGGASYEQYF,TGCAGCGTTGGAGGGGCTAGCTACGAGCAGTACTTC
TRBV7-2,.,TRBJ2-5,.,CASSIGGLGVETQYF,TGTGCCAGCAGCATCGGGGGCCTTGGGGTTGAGACCCAGTACTTC
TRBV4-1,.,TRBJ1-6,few,CASSLGGAGSPLHF,TGCGCCAGCAGCCTCGGGGGCGCGGGTTCACCCCTCCACTTT
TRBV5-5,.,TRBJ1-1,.,CASSSPQGPTEAFF,TGTGCCAGCAGCTCCCCGCAGGGACCCACTGAAGCTTTCTTT
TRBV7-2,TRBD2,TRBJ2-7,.,CASSYRRWDGSGDSYEQYF,TGTGCCAGCAGCTACCGGCGGTGGGATGGTAGCGGGGACTCCTACGAGCAGTACTTC